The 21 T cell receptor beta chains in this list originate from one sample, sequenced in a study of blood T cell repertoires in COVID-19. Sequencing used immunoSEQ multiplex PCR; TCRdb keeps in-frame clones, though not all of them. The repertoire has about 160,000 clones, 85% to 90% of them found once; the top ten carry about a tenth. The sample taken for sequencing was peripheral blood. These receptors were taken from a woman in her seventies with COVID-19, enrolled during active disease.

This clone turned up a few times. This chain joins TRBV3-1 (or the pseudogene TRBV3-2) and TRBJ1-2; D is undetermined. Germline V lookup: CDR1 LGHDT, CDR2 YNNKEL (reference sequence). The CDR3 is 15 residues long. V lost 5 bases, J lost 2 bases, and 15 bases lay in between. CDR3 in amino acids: CASSALGSGNYGYTF. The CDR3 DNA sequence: TGTGCCAGCAGCGCCCTCGGATCGGGGAACTATGGCTACACCTTC.

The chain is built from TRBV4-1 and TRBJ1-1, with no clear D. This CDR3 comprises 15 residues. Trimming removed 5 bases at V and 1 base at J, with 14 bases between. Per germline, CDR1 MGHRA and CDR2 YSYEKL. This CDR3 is CASSSLEAGNTEAFF. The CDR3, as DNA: TGCGCCAGCAGCTCACTCGAGGCGGGGAACACTGAAGCTTTCTTT.

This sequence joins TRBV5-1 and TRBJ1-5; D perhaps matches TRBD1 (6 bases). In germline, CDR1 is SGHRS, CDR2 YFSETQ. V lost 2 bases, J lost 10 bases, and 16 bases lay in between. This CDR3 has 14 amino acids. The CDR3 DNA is TGCGCCAGCAGCTTAGGGGGGGTGGAACAACCCCAGCATTTT. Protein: CASSLGGVEQPQHF.

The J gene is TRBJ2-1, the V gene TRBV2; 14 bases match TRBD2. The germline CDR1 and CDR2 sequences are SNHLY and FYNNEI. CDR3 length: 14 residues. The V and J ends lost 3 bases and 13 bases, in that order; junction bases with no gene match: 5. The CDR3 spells CASSETSGGANQFF. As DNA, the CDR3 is TGTGCCAGCAGTGAGACTAGCGGGGGGGCAAATCAGTTCTTC.

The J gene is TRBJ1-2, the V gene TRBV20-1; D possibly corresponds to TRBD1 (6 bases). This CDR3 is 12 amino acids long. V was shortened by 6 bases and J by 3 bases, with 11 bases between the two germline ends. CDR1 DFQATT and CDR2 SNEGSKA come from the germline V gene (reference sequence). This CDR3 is CSASPGDYGYTF. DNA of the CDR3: TGCAGTGCCAGTCCAGGGGACTATGGCTACACCTTC.

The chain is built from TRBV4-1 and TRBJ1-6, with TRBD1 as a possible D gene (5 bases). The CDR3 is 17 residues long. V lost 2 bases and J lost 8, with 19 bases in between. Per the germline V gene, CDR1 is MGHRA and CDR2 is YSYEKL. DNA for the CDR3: TGCGCCAGCAGCCAAAGGGGCCGGCACCTTTCAGATTCACCCCTCCACTTT. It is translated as CASSQRGRHLSDSPLHF.

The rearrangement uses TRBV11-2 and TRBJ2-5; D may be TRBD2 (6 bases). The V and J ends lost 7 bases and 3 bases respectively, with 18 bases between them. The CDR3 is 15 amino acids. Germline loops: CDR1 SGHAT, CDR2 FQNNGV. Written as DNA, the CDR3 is TGTGCCAGCAAGTTGGGGGGAAACTTAGAAGAGACCCAGTACTTC. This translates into CASKLGGNLEETQYF. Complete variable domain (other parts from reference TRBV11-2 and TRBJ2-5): EAGVAQSPRYKIIEKRQSVAFWCNPISGHATLYWYQQILGQGPKLLIQFQNNGVVDDSQLPKDRFSAERLKGVDSTLKIQPAKLEDSAVYLCASKLGGNLEETQYFGPGTRLLVL.

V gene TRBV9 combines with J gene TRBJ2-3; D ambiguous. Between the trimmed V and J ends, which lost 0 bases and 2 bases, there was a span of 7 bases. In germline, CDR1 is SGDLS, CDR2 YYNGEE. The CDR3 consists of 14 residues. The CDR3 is CASSVGRSTDTQYF. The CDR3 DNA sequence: TGTGCCAGCAGCGTAGGCAGGTCCACAGATACGCAGTATTTT.

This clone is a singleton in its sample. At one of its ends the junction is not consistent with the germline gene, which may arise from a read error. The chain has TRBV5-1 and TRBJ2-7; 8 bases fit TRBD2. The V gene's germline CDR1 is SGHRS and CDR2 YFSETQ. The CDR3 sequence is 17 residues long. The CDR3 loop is CARSPGGAGASSYEQYF. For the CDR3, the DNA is TGCGCCCGCAGCCCGGGGGGGGCGGGGGCATCCTCCTACGAGCAGTACTTC.

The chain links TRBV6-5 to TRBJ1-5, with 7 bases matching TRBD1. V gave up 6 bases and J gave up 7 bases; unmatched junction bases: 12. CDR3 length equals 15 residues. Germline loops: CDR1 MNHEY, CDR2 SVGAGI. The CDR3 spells CASRSAQTGRQPQHF. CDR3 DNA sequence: TGTGCCAGCAGAAGCGCCCAGACAGGGAGACAGCCCCAGCATTTT.

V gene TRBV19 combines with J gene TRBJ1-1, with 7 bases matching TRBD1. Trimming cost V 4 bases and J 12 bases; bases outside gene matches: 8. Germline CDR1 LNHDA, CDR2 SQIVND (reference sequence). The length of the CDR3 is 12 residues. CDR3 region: CASSRTGLTTFF. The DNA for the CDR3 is TGTGCCAGTAGTAGGACAGGATTAACAACTTTCTTT.

The CDR3 here is CAISESLQQGSEKLFF. The CDR3, as DNA: TGTGCCATCAGTGAATCGTTACAGCAAGGTTCGGAAAAACTGTTTTTT. This rearrangement joins TRBV10-3 to TRBJ1-4; D is ambiguous. CDR3 length: 16 amino acids. Germline CDR1 reads ENHRY; CDR2 reads SYGVKD. V was trimmed by 3 bases and J by 8 bases, leaving 19 bases between them.

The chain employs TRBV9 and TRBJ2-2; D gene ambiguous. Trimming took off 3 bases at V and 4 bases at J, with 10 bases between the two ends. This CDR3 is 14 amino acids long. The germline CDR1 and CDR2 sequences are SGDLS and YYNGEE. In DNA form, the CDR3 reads TGTGCCAGCAGCGGCGACATATCCACCGGGGAGCTGTTTTTT. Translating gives CASSGDISTGELFF.

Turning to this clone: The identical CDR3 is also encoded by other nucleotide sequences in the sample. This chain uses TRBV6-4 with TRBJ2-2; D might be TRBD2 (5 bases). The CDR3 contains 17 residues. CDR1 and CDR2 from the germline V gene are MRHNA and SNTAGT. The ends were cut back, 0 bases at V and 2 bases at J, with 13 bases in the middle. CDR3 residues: CASSDSGETVNTGELFF. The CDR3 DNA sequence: TGTGCCAGCAGTGACTCGGGAGAAACAGTTAACACCGGGGAGCTGTTTTTT.

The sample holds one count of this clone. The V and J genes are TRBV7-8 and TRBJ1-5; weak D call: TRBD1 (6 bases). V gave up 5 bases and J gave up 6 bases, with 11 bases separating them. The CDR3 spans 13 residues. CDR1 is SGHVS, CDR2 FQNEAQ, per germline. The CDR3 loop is CASSENRAQPQHF. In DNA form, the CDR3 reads TGTGCCAGCAGCGAAAACAGGGCTCAGCCCCAGCATTTT.

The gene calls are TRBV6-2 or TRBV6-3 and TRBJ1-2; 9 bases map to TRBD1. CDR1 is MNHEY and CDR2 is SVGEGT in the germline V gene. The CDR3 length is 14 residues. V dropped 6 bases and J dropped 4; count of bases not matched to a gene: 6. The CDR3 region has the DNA TGTGCCAGCAGCCGGGACAGGGCCACCTATGGCTACACCTTC. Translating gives CASSRDRATYGYTF.

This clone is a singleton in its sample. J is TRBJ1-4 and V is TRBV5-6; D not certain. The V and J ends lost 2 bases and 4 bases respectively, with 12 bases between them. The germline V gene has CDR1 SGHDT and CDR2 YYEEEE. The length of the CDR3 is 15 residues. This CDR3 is CASSFLTGGNEKLFF. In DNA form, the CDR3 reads TGTGCCAGCAGCTTCTTGACCGGCGGTAATGAAAAACTGTTTTTT.

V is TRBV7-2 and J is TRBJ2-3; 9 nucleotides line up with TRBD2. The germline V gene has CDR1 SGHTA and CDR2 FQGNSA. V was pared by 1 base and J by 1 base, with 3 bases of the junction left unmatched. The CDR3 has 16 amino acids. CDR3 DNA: TGTGCCAGCAGCTTAGGTCCTAGCGGGGGCACAGATACGCAGTATTTT. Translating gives CASSLGPSGGTDTQYF. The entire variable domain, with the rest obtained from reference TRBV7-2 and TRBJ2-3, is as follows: GAGVSQSPSNKVTEKGKDVELRCDPISGHTALYWYRQSLGQGLEFLIYFQGNSAPDKSGLPSDRFSAERTGGSVSTLTIQRTQQEDSAVYLCASSLGPSGGTDTQYFGPGTRLTVL.

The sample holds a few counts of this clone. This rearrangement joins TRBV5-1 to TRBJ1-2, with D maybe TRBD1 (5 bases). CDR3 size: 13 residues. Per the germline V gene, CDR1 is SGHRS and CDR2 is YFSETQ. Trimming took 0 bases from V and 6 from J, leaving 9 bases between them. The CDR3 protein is CASSLVSGDGYTF. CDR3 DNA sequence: TGCGCCAGCAGCTTGGTGTCGGGGGATGGCTACACCTTC.

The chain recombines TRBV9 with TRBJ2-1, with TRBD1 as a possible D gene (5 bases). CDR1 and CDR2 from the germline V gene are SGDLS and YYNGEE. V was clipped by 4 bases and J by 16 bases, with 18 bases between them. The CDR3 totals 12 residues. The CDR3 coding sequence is TGTGCCAGCAGCTCCTCTGGGTGGGGCCACTTCTTC. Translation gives CASSSSGWGHFF. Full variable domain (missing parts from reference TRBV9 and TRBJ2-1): DSGVTQTPKHLITATGQRVTLRCSPRSGDLSVYWYQQSLDQGLQFLIQYYNGEERAKGNILERFSAQQFPDLHSELNLSSLELGDSALYFCASSSSGWGHFFGPGTRLTVL.

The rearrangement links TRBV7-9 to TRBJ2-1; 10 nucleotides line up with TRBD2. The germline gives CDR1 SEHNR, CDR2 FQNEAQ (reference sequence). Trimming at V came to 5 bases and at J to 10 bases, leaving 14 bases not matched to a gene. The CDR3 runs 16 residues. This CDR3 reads CASSTLLAGSPHEQFF. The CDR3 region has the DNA TGTGCCAGCAGCACACTACTAGCGGGGTCGCCCCACGAGCAGTTCTTC.